This TCR beta chain was identified during a study of T cell changes during pregnancy in multiple sclerosis. The V end lost 3 bases, the J end lost 2 bases, and 14 bases lay between the germline ends. Germline CDR1 is KGHSH and CDR2 is LQKENI. CDR3 length equals 15 residues. Assay used: immunoSEQ multiplex PCR; TCRdb lists only in-frame clones, some missing. The top ten clones hold more than 0.45% of a sample with some 51,000 clones, over 85% of them seen once. The chain has TRBV18 and TRBJ2-7; the D gene is possibly TRBD2 (5 bases). Sequencing used CD4+ T cells from peripheral blood mononuclear cells, obtained in the first trimester of pregnancy. This receptor was identified in a female donor with multiple sclerosis, enrolled in a pregnancy study. The DNA of the CDR3 is TGTGCCAGCTCACCGCTTCCGGGATTGGCCTACGAGCAGTACTTC. This encodes CASSPLPGLAYEQYF.